The 15 T cell receptor beta chains presented below share a single source sample, sequenced in a study of blood T cell repertoires in COVID-19 (dated by TCRdb to 2018 to 2021). Preparation of the library involved the immunoSEQ multiplex PCR assay. What TCRdb holds here is the immuneACCESS table cut down to in-frame rearrangements. Part of the clones is not present; checked against another copy, under half of the missing clones reflect an unresolved V gene, and the others are unexplained. The sample data list roughly 57,000 clones, and approximately 87% of these were observed just once. The ten largest clones add up to approximately 6.5% of the sample. Sequencing input: peripheral blood. The receptors come from a woman aged 55-69 years with COVID-19, enrolled during active disease.

This chain connects TRBV15 to TRBJ1-6; D is unclear. CDR3 length equals 14 residues. The germline V gene encodes CDR1 LNHNV and CDR2 YYDKDF (reference sequence). Between the trimmed V and J ends, which lost 0 bases and 9 bases, there was a span of 9 bases. The CDR3 sequence is CATSRERGISPLHF. CDR3 DNA: TGTGCCACCAGCAGAGAGCGGGGAATTTCACCCCTCCACTTT.

There are a few counts of this clone. The chain links TRBV28 to TRBJ2-1; TRBD2 matches 10 bases. V dropped 8 bases and J dropped 7; count of bases not matched to a gene: 8. Germline-derived CDR1 and CDR2 are MDHEN and SYDVKM. The CDR3 contains 14 residues. The CDR3 bases are TGTGCCAGCGCCGGGACTAGCGTGGTAAATGAGCAGTTCTTC. Protein: CASAGTSVVNEQFF.

The chain has TRBV10-2 and TRBJ2-1; perhaps TRBD1 as D (5 bases). The V gene's germline CDR1 is WSHSY and CDR2 SAAADI. The V and J ends lost 0 bases and 9 bases respectively, with 12 bases between them. The CDR3 totals 14 residues. The CDR3 protein is CASSESPGWGEQFF. The CDR3 DNA sequence: TGCGCCAGCAGTGAGTCCCCAGGGTGGGGTGAGCAGTTCTTC.

The chain couples TRBV6-5 to TRBJ2-1; D remains ambiguous. The ends were cut back, 0 bases at V and 9 bases at J, with 12 bases in the middle. Germline V gives CDR1 MNHEY, CDR2 SVGAGI. The CDR3 covers 14 residues. CDR3 bases: TGTGCCAGCAGTTACTCGATGTACGTCGGTGAGCAGTTCTTC. Protein: CASSYSMYVGEQFF.

This clone has only a few counts. The rearrangement joins TRBV24-1 to TRBJ2-1; D uncertain. The CDR3 totals 13 residues. The germline gives CDR1 KGHDR, CDR2 SFDVKD. Trimming pared 8 bases from V and 3 bases from J, leaving 10 bases between. This CDR3 is CATIGRNYNEQFF. The CDR3 DNA reads TGTGCCACCATTGGCCGAAACTACAATGAGCAGTTCTTC.

This clone was recorded only once. The J gene is TRBJ2-5, the V gene TRBV18, with 9 bases matching TRBD2. After removal of 6 bases from V and 4 bases from J, the junction contained 9 bases not matched to a gene. This CDR3 is 15 amino acids long. CDR1 KGHSH and CDR2 LQKENI come from the germline V gene. In DNA form, the CDR3 reads TGTGCCAGCTCCCCCTATAGCGGGAGTGGAGAGACCCAGTACTTC. It codes for CASSPYSGSGETQYF.

The genes are TRBV27 and TRBJ2-1; D not resolved. V was clipped by 6 bases and J by 1 base, with 13 bases between them. Germline V gene lookup returns CDR1 MNHEY and CDR2 SMNVEV (reference sequence). The CDR3 covers 15 residues. The CDR3 sequence is CASSHQTGSYNEQFF. CDR3 nucleotides: TGTGCCAGCAGCCACCAAACGGGTTCCTACAATGAGCAGTTCTTC.

The CDR3, as DNA: TGTGCCAGCAGCTTAGGAGGGGGAGGGGAATACGAGCAGTACTTC. Translating it yields CASSLGGGGEYEQYF. The V gene is TRBV13, the J gene TRBJ2-7; TRBD2 might be the D (7 bases). The CDR3 length is 15 residues. From germline, CDR1 is PRHDT and CDR2 FYEKMQ (reference sequence). Trimming cost V 0 bases and J 4 bases, with 13 bases left between them.

This rearrangement joins TRBV28 to TRBJ2-5, with 12 bases identical to TRBD2. V gave up 2 bases and J gave up 5 bases; unmatched junction bases: 3. This CDR3 region has 15 residues. The germline gives CDR1 MDHEN, CDR2 SYDVKM. In nucleotides, the CDR3 is TGTGCCAGCAGTTTAAGACTAGCGGGAGTTGAGACCCAGTACTTC. Translating gives CASSLRLAGVETQYF.

This clone has a single count. The V gene is TRBV30, the J gene TRBJ2-1, with D uncertain. Per the germline V gene, CDR1 is GTSNPN and CDR2 is SVGIG (reference sequence). The V end lost 1 base, the J end lost 2 bases, and 6 bases lay between the germline ends. The CDR3 totals 13 residues. The CDR3 DNA is TGTGCCTGGAGTGCGCTAGCCTACAATGAGCAGTTCTTC. Its protein is CAWSALAYNEQFF.

The chain is built from TRBV30 and TRBJ2-1; TRBD1 matches 7 bases. J gave up 5 bases and V 0 bases, and 1 base lay outside the gene matches. Germline V lookup: CDR1 GTSNPN, CDR2 SVGIG (reference sequence). There are 13 residues in the CDR3. CDR3 DNA: TGTGCCTGGAGTGTAGGGGGCAACAATGAGCAGTTCTTC. Translation gives CAWSVGGNNEQFF. Drawing the rest from reference TRBV30 and TRBJ2-1, the complete variable domain is SQTIHQWPATLVQPVGSPLSLECTVEGTSNPNLYWYRQAAGRGLQLLFYSVGIGQISSEVPQNLSASRPQDRQFILSSKKLLLSDSGFYLCAWSVGGNNEQFFGPGTRLTVL.

The chain joins TRBV2 to TRBJ1-5, with 7 bases matching TRBD1. This CDR3 region has 13 residues. V shed 2 bases and J 15 bases; nucleotides not matched to a gene: 10. Germline values: CDR1 SNHLY, CDR2 FYNNEI. CDR3 sequence reads: CASSEFRQGELHF. For the CDR3, the DNA is TGTGCCAGCAGTGAATTCCGACAGGGAGAATTGCATTTT.

The gene calls are TRBV24-1 and TRBJ1-2; D may be TRBD1 (5 bases). This CDR3 region has 13 residues. Trimming shortened V by 10 bases and J by 2 bases, and 13 bases separated the two germline ends. Germline CDR1 KGHDR, CDR2 SFDVKD. CDR3: CATGDSRNYGYTF. DNA of the CDR3: TGTGCCACAGGGGACTCCAGGAACTATGGCTACACCTTC.

The sample holds one count of this clone. The CDR3 region has the DNA TGTGCCAGCAGCTTACTAGGGGGCTACGAGCAGTACTTC. Its translation: CASSLLGGYEQYF. The chain recombines TRBV7-6 with TRBJ2-7, with D perhaps matching TRBD1 (6 bases). V was trimmed by 2 bases and J by 3 bases, leaving 8 bases between them. The CDR3 extends over 13 amino acids. CDR1 is SGHVS, CDR2 FNYEAQ, per germline.

CDR3 DNA: TGTGCCAGCAGCTTGGTGGCAGGGGGGCTGAACACTGAAGCTTTCTTT. Its protein product is CASSLVAGGLNTEAFF. The V and J genes are TRBV5-6 and TRBJ1-1; 7 bases line up with TRBD1. The CDR3 loop spans 16 amino acids. Trimming took 0 bases from V and 0 from J; bases not matched to a gene: 5. Germline V CDR1 and CDR2: SGHDT, YYEEEE.